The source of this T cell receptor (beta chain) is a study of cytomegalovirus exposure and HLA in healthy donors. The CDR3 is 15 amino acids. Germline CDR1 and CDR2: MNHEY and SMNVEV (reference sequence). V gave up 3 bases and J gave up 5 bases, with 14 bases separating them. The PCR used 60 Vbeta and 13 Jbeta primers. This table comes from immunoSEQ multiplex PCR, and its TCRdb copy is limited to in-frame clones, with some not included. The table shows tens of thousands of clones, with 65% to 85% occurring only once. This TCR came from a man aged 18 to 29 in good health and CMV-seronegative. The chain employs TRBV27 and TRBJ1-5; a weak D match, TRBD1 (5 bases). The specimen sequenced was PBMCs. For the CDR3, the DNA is TGTGCCAGCAGTTTCGTAAGGGGCCGGGATCAGCCCCAGCATTTT. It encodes CASSFVRGRDQPQHF.